The T cell receptor beta chain under discussion was sequenced for a study of T cells in Graves' hyperthyroidism and ophthalmopathy. Study as a whole: Upon initial diagnosis and before any treatment, peripheral blood was collected.

Ten or more counts support this clonotype. Antigen: not known. V gave up 3 bases and J gave up 0 bases, with 15 bases separating them. Germline V lookup: CDR1 SNHLY, CDR2 FYNNEI. There are 16 residues in the CDR3. What was amplified from RNA transcripts were TCR beta CDR3 regions. When the TCR CDR3 underwent first-round RT-PCR, the HTBI primer set was used. TCRdb fed the multiplex PCR reads into MiXCR, producing one record per CDR3 protein. The sample yields about 410,000 distinct CDR3 sequences, 14% to 15% seen once. Study-level results: Stable hyperthyroidism and ophthalmopathy were separated using 13 V-J signatures.

Diagnosing involved the use of clinical symptoms, serum thyroxine and TRAb, thyroid ultrasound and orbital computed tomography. The gene calls are TRBV2 and TRBJ2-7; D may correspond to TRBD1 or TRBD2 (5 bases each). The clonotype originates from a man younger than 30 with Graves' ophthalmopathy. Input material: blood. The CDR3 DNA is TGTGCCAGCAGTGACCTGGTCACGGGGCTCTCCTACGAGCAGTACTTC. Translating it yields CASSDLVTGLSYEQYF.